A single count supports the clone carrying this T cell receptor beta chain. The data were taken from a study of blood T cell repertoires in COVID-19. Across the study: Donors in the United States, Italy and Spain gave samples during acute or convalescent COVID-19. The cDNA or gDNA used as material had been derived from T cells, B-cell-depleted T cells, or PBMCs.

The protocol was immunoSEQ multiplex PCR, while the TCRdb copy is restricted to in-frame clones and leaves out a portion. The data show about 160,000 clones, approximately 84% seen once. The sequenced material came from peripheral blood. The origin of this receptor is a man aged 40-55 years who had recovered from COVID-19.

For the CDR3, the DNA is TGTGCCAGTAGTATTACGGCAGGGCGGGGCCTAGAGAACACCGGGGAGCTGTTTTTT. Amino acids: CASSITAGRGLENTGELFF. The chain joins TRBV19 to TRBJ2-2, with D maybe TRBD2 (6 bases). The CDR3 runs 19 residues. V dropped 3 bases and J dropped 1 base, with 21 bases sitting between them. Per germline, CDR1 LNHDA and CDR2 SQIVND (reference sequence).